These 22 T cell receptor beta chains were all obtained from the same sample, sequenced in a study of T cells in Graves' hyperthyroidism and ophthalmopathy. TCR beta CDR3 regions were amplified from RNA. The primer set for the first-round RT-PCR of the TCR CDR3 was HTBI. MiXCR, applied by TCRdb to the multiplex PCR reads, yields one record per CDR3 protein. The sample lists under 650,000 distinct CDR3 sequences; around 15% were seen once. What was sequenced was blood. Receptors originate from a woman in her 30s with Graves' hyperthyroidism.

Comment on this clonotype: Given a much more abundant clone one base away, this may be a read error. V gene TRBV3-1 combines with J gene TRBJ1-4; D not certain. Germline lookup yields CDR1 LGHDT and CDR2 YNNKEL (reference sequence). The CDR3 has 15 amino acids. The CDR3 loop is CAGSQDLQSDEKLFF. Written as DNA, the CDR3 is TGTGCCGGCAGCCAAGATCTACAGTCTGATGAAAAACTGTTTTTT.

This clonotype was seen many times. V usage is TRBV7-3 and J usage is TRBJ2-1, with D tentatively TRBD2 (5 bases). Trimming took off 1 base at V and 7 bases at J, with 8 bases between the two ends. The CDR3 contains 13 residues. Germline V CDR1 and CDR2: SGHTA, FQGTGA. The chain's CDR3 is CASSLNRRNEQFF. CDR3 bases: TGTGCCAGCAGCTTAAATCGGAGGAATGAGCAGTTCTTC.

The chain uses TRBV30 and TRBJ2-3; D is ambiguous. Germline lookup yields CDR1 GTSNPN and CDR2 SVGIG (reference sequence). The CDR3 runs 11 residues. Trimming cost V 3 bases and J 6 bases, with 7 bases left between them. In DNA, the CDR3 is TGTGCCTGGAGGATCGGGGATACGCAGTATTTT. This sequence encodes CAWRIGDTQYF. Together with reference TRBV30 and TRBJ2-3, the CDR3 gives the full variable domain: SQTIHQWPATLVQPVGSPLSLECTVEGTSNPNLYWYRQAAGRGLQLLFYSVGIGQISSEVPQNLSASRPQDRQFILSSKKLLLSDSGFYLCAWRIGDTQYFGPGTRLTVL.

The table lists this clonotype with a few counts. The chain employs TRBV7-2 and TRBJ2-1; maybe TRBD2 (6 bases). CDR3 length equals 13 residues. V gave up 5 bases and J gave up 9 bases, with 14 bases separating them. Germline V gene sequence: CDR1 SGHTA, CDR2 FQGNSA. The CDR3 coding sequence is TGTGCCAGCAGCACGACTAGTATTTTTGAGCAGTTCTTC. This codes for CASSTTSIFEQFF.

In this sample, this clonotype turned up many times. CDR3 region: CSAVTKREQYF. DNA of the CDR3: TGCAGTGCTGTTACTAAGCGGGAGCAGTACTTC. V is TRBV20-1 and J is TRBJ2-7; a weak D match, TRBD2 (5 bases). From germline, CDR1 is DFQATT and CDR2 SNEGSKA (reference sequence). CDR3 size: 11 residues. Between the trimmed V and J ends, which lost 5 bases and 7 bases, there was a span of 12 bases.

This clonotype came up many times. The chain couples TRBV6-1 to TRBJ1-1; TRBD1 agrees at 8 bases. Germline CDR1 MNHNS, CDR2 SASEGT. Unmatched junction bases numbered 6, after V lost 6 bases and J lost 3 bases. The CDR3 spans 14 residues. CDR3 loop: CASRRTGGHTEAFF. DNA for the CDR3: TGTGCCAGCAGACGAACAGGGGGACACACTGAAGCTTTCTTT.

The J gene is TRBJ1-3, the V gene TRBV4-2; D is ambiguous. CDR3 length: 15 amino acids. Germline V lookup: CDR1 LGHNA, CDR2 YNFKEQ. Trimming pared 0 bases from V and 5 bases from J, leaving 11 bases between. The CDR3 region is CASSQESGTRNTIYF. The DNA for the CDR3 is TGTGCCAGCAGCCAAGAATCCGGAACGAGAAACACCATATATTTT.

The V call is TRBV5-1, the J call TRBJ1-2; a possible D gene is TRBD1 (5 bases). Trimming pared 0 bases from V and 5 bases from J, leaving 8 bases between. Germline V gives CDR1 SGHRS, CDR2 YFSETQ. This CDR3 has 13 residues. CDR3 bases: TGCGCCAGCAGCTTGGACCGACAGTATGGCTACACCTTC. It encodes CASSLDRQYGYTF.

This clonotype was observed many times. The chain uses TRBV6-2 or TRBV6-3 and TRBJ2-7, with 13 positions matching TRBD2. The germline V gene encodes CDR1 MNHEY and CDR2 SVGEGT. The CDR3 extends over 15 amino acids. Trimming removed 3 bases from V and 5 bases from J; junction bases left unmatched: 4. The chain's CDR3 is CASSYSGLAGDEQYF. The DNA for the CDR3 is TGTGCCAGCAGTTATTCCGGACTAGCGGGAGACGAGCAGTACTTC.

This clonotype occurred many times. The gene calls are TRBV20-1 and TRBJ2-3; possible D gene TRBD1, 6 bases. CDR3 length: 12 amino acids. Germline CDR1 reads DFQATT; CDR2 reads SNEGSKA (reference sequence). Trimming took off 5 bases at V and 8 bases at J, with 14 bases between the two ends. In DNA form, the CDR3 reads TGCAGTGCTGGGCGTCAAGGGGGTACGCAGTATTTT. Its translation: CSAGRQGGTQYF.

The rearrangement joins TRBV28 to TRBJ1-2, with 8 bases aligning to TRBD1. Trimming took 6 bases from V and 5 from J; bases not matched to a gene: 11. The germline V gene has CDR1 MDHEN and CDR2 SYDVKM. This CDR3 spans 15 amino acids. CDR3: CASRSSGQGEYGYTF. CDR3 DNA sequence: TGTGCCAGCAGATCCTCAGGACAGGGAGAGTATGGCTACACCTTC.

This clonotype was counted many times. This chain connects TRBV30 to TRBJ1-5, with D perhaps matching TRBD1 (5 bases). Deletions cut 0 bases from V and 2 bases from J, with 11 bases between. The CDR3 has 15 residues. CDR1 GTSNPN and CDR2 SVGIG come from the germline V gene (reference sequence). The CDR3 region is CAWSVNRGGNQPQHF. The CDR3 coding sequence is TGTGCCTGGAGTGTAAATCGGGGGGGCAATCAGCCCCAGCATTTT.

This clonotype was counted a few times. The chain combines TRBV6-1 with TRBJ1-5; TRBD1 agrees at 8 bases. Germline V gene sequence: CDR1 MNHNS, CDR2 SASEGT. The CDR3 loop spans 14 amino acids. V lost 6 bases and J lost 5; bases outside the gene matches: 6. The CDR3 DNA reads TGTGCCAGCAGCCGGGACAGGAGATATCAGCCCCAGCATTTT. Translation: CASSRDRRYQPQHF.

J is TRBJ1-2 and V is TRBV7-9; D is perhaps TRBD1 (5 bases). Germline V gene lookup returns CDR1 SEHNR and CDR2 FQNEAQ (reference sequence). CDR3 length: 19 amino acids. The germline V and J ends were trimmed by 1 base and 2 bases, with 23 bases remaining between them. CDR3 bases: TGTGCCAGCAGCTTAGAAGAAGTGATCGCGGCTTCAGGGAACTATGGCTACACCTTC. As protein: CASSLEEVIAASGNYGYTF.

This clonotype was seen many times. The chain joins TRBV7-2 to TRBJ2-5; 8 nucleotides match TRBD2. V gave up 0 bases and J gave up 6 bases; unmatched junction bases: 3. The germline V gene has CDR1 SGHTA and CDR2 FQGNSA. The CDR3 is 14 residues long. The CDR3 bases are TGTGCCAGCAGCTTAGCCAGCGGGAGTCAGACCCAGTACTTC. Protein sequence: CASSLASGSQTQYF.

In its sample, this clonotype was seen many times. V usage is TRBV27 and J usage is TRBJ2-7, with 8 bases fitting TRBD2. CDR1 and CDR2 from the germline V gene are MNHEY and SMNVEV (reference sequence). V dropped 8 bases and J dropped 2; count of bases not matched to a gene: 8. This CDR3 is 14 amino acids long. The chain's CDR3 is CASAWRGAPYEQYF. The CDR3 coding sequence is TGTGCCAGCGCCTGGCGGGGGGCTCCCTACGAGCAGTACTTC.

This clonotype has a count of ten or more. The rearrangement links TRBV30 to TRBJ1-2; 8 bases are shared with TRBD1. The J segment lost 0 bases and the V segment lost 2 bases, leaving 5 bases of the junction unmatched. The CDR3 spans 15 residues. CDR1 is GTSNPN and CDR2 is SVGIG in the germline V gene (reference sequence). The CDR3 DNA follows: TGTGCCTGGAGTCTTACGACAGGGGCTAACTATGGCTACACCTTC. This sequence encodes CAWSLTTGANYGYTF.

The chain recombines TRBV5-1 with TRBJ1-2; no clear D. V gave up 5 bases and J gave up 6 bases, with 17 bases separating them. The CDR3 sequence is 14 residues long. In germline, CDR1 is SGHRS, CDR2 YFSETQ. In DNA, the CDR3 is TGCGCCAGCAGGTTTGGGTCTACTCCGGATGGCTACACCTTC. This encodes CASRFGSTPDGYTF.

This clonotype came up a few times. The chain links TRBV19 to TRBJ1-1; 8 nucleotides match TRBD1. V shed 6 bases and J 5 bases; nucleotides not matched to a gene: 8. Per the germline V gene, CDR1 is LNHDA and CDR2 is SQIVND (reference sequence). CDR3 length: 14 residues. DNA of the CDR3: TGTGCCAGTAGAAACGGACAGGGCGGGACTGAAGCTTTCTTT. As protein: CASRNGQGGTEAFF. Variable domain in full (rest from reference TRBV19 and TRBJ1-1): DGGITQSPKYLFRKEGQNVTLSCEQNLNHDAMYWYRQDPGQGLRLIYYSQIVNDFQKGDIAEGYSVSREKKESFPLTVTSAQKNPTAFYLCASRNGQGGTEAFFGQGTRLTVV.

This sequence joins TRBV11-1 and TRBJ2-7; perhaps D is TRBD1 or TRBD2 (5 bases each). The CDR3 consists of 17 residues. Trimming took 8 bases from V and 9 from J, leaving 32 bases between them. CDR1 and CDR2 (germline): SGHAT, FQDESV (reference sequence). CDR3 region: CASSPPNLSRDPRGQYF. For the CDR3, the DNA is TGTGCCAGCTCACCACCGAATCTTAGCAGAGACCCGAGGGGGCAGTACTTC.

Many counts were recorded for this clonotype. This chain joins TRBV10-3 and TRBJ2-1; 7 bases line up with TRBD1. CDR3 size: 13 residues. After removal of 6 bases from V and 10 bases from J, the junction contained 9 bases not matched to a gene. Germline CDR1 ENHRY, CDR2 SYGVKD. The CDR3: CAIRPQDRKEQFF. Here the CDR3 DNA reads TGTGCCATCAGACCTCAGGACAGGAAGGAGCAGTTCTTC.

The V call is TRBV4-1, the J call TRBJ2-3; maybe TRBD2 (6 bases). Per the germline V gene, CDR1 is MGHRA and CDR2 is YSYEKL. The CDR3 covers 15 residues. The ends were cut back, 1 base at V and 5 bases at J, with 13 bases in the middle. CDR3 DNA: TGCGCCAGCAGCCAAGGAGGAGGGAGCCGAGATACGCAGTATTTT. Translating it yields CASSQGGGSRDTQYF.